This is a list of T cell receptor beta chains from one sample in a study of CD8 T cells in ankylosing spondylitis. TCRdb recomputed calls from the 5' RACE reads with MiXCR, one row per CDR3 protein. The sample consists of 390,000 or so distinct CDR3 sequences, 20% to 25% of them appearing once. Sequenced sample: blood, either unsorted or a sorted T cell fraction (not recorded which). The receptors were sampled from a male donor with ankylosing spondylitis. Both conserved end residues are part of each CDR3. Each record gives: clone size, J gene, D gene, V gene, CDR3 DNA, CDR3 protein. D genes are given only for firm matches. Size is stated for part of the rows, as once, few or many counts, or as a class when the clone is expanded.

size: NA; J: TRBJ2-5; D: NA; V: TRBV6-6; DNA: TGTGCCAGCACCCCCGAACGGGAGACCCAGTACTTC; CDR3: CASTPERETQYF
size: few; J: TRBJ1-6; D: NA; V: TRBV7-9; DNA: TGTGCCAGCAGCGAAAGGACTCCGAATAATTCACCCCTCCACTTT; CDR3: CASSERTPNNSPLHF
size: many; J: TRBJ1-4; D: NA; V: TRBV21-1; DNA: TGTGCCAGCAGCATCGACTGTGAAAAACTGTTTTTT; CDR3: CASSIDCEKLFF
size: NA; J: TRBJ2-1; D: TRBD2; V: TRBV25-1; DNA: TGTGCCAGCAGTGCGTCGGGAGGACTCAATGAGCAGTTCTTC; CDR3: CASSASGGLNEQFF
size: NA; J: TRBJ1-3; D: TRBD1; V: TRBV6-1; DNA: TGTGCCAGCAGTGAAGGGGGGTCGGACAGGGGGCGCATCCTCGGAAACACCATATATTTT; CDR3: CASSEGGSDRGRILGNTIYF
size: NA; J: TRBJ1-1; D: NA; V: TRBV18; DNA: TGTGCCAGCTCACCACCTGCGGTCACTGAAGCTTTCTTT; CDR3: CASSPPAVTEAFF
size: NA; J: TRBJ2-1; D: NA; V: TRBV5-6; DNA: TGTGCCAGCAGCCCCTATGCCGGACGGGGGCTGTATGAGCAGTTCTTC; CDR3: CASSPYAGRGLYEQFF
size: NA; J: TRBJ2-1; D: NA; V: TRBV6-1; DNA: TGTGCCAGCAACGAGGGATACAATGAGCAGTTCTTC; CDR3: CASNEGYNEQFF
size: few; J: TRBJ2-7; D: TRBD2; V: TRBV13; DNA: TGTGCCAGCAGCTTAGGTGGACTAGCGTACTCCTACGAGCAGTACTTC; CDR3: CASSLGGLAYSYEQYF
size: NA; J: TRBJ1-1; D: NA; V: TRBV29-1; DNA: TGCAGCGTAAAACAACCCCCGGGAATGAACACTGAAGCTTTCTTT; CDR3: CSVKQPPGMNTEAFF
size: few; J: TRBJ2-1; D: NA; V: TRBV24-1; DNA: TGTGCCACCAGTGATTCCTCGGGGGGCTACGAGCAGTTCTTC; CDR3: CATSDSSGGYEQFF
size: NA; J: TRBJ2-1; D: NA; V: TRBV18; DNA: TGTGCCAGCTCATCTTTGGGTGGTTTCTCCTACAATGAGCAGTTCTTC; CDR3: CASSSLGGFSYNEQFF
size: few; J: TRBJ2-7; D: TRBD2; V: TRBV28; DNA: TGTGCCAGCAGCTTTTTTGGGGGGAGGGCCTCTTGGTACGAGCAGTACTTC; CDR3: CASSFFGGRASWYEQYF
size: NA; J: TRBJ1-1; D: NA; V: TRBV20-1; DNA: TGCAGTGCTAGCCATTTTTCCGGGACACACACTGAAGCTTTCTTT; CDR3: CSASHFSGTHTEAFF
size: NA; J: TRBJ1-5; D: NA; V: TRBV18; DNA: TGTGCCAGCTCACCATCCTCGGGCCCCCATCAGCCCCAGCATTTT; CDR3: CASSPSSGPHQPQHF
size: few; J: TRBJ1-2; D: TRBD1; V: TRBV4-2; DNA: TGTGCCAGCAGCCAAGGGCCAGGGGGCGACTATGGCTACACCTTC; CDR3: CASSQGPGGDYGYTF